These T cell receptor beta chains were read from a single sample in a study of identifying expanded T cells in peripheral blood. Some clones are missing from TCRdb's copy, which holds only in-frame ones; the method was immunoSEQ multiplex PCR. The sample gives approximately 130,000 clones, less than 90% of which show up once; 7.5% to 9% is in the top ten. The sequenced sample was blood. These receptors were taken from a person aged 18-70 years in good health. CDR3s include the opening cysteine and the closing phenylalanine or tryptophan. A D gene is named only where the DNA matches it firmly. Clone sizes are given selectively: once, few, many, or a class where the clone is expanded.

size	D	V	J	DNA	CDR3
NA	NA	TRBV5-5	TRBJ1-3	TGTGCCAGCAGCTTGGCGGGGGACGTAGGAAACACCATATATTTT	CASSLAGDVGNTIYF
NA	TRBD2	TRBV28	TRBJ2-1	TGTGCCAGCAGGCCCGGCCGGGGGCCTAGCGGGAGGTTCGACAATGAGCAGTTCTTC	CASRPGRGPSGRFDNEQFF
NA	TRBD1	TRBV19	TRBJ2-4	TGTGCCAGTAGTATGACAACCGGGACAGGGGAGGACATTCAGTACTTC	CASSMTTGTGEDIQYF
NA	NA	TRBV5-1	TRBJ1-1	TGCGCCAGCAGCCGGTCGGCAGGGGAGAACACTGAAGCTTTCTTT	CASSRSAGENTEAFF
NA	TRBD1	TRBV5-1	TRBJ2-3	TGCGCCAGCAGCTTGGCCATAAACGGACAGGGAACGCAGTATTTT	CASSLAINGQGTQYF
NA	NA	TRBV19	TRBJ1-2	TGTGCCAGTAGTATAGGGGCAGCTGGTAACTATGGCTACACCTTC	CASSIGAAGNYGYTF
NA	TRBD1	TRBV30	TRBJ1-1	TGTGCCTGGAGTGTACAGGCAGGGGGCACTGAAGCTTTCTTT	CAWSVQAGGTEAFF
NA	TRBD1	TRBV10-3	TRBJ2-5	TGTGCCATCAGCCCCGGGACAGGGAGGGGAGTCATCCAAGAGACCCAGTACTTC	CAISPGTGRGVIQETQYF
NA	NA	TRBV7-2	TRBJ2-5	TGTGCCAGCAGCTTAGGGTTAGGAGAGACCCAGTACTTC	CASSLGLGETQYF
NA	NA	TRBV7-9	TRBJ1-1	TGTGCCAGCAGCTTAGAGGGCCTTATGAACACTGAAGCTTTCTTT	CASSLEGLMNTEAFF
NA	NA	TRBV7-8	TRBJ2-5	TGTGCCACCAAGGGGCCGGGACCTCAACCCCAGTACTTC	CATKGPGPQPQYF
NA	TRBD2	TRBV18	TRBJ2-1	TGTGCCAGCCTCCGTTCAGGCGGGAGGTCCCACAATGAGCAGTTCTTC	CASLRSGGRSHNEQFF
NA	NA	TRBV7-8	TRBJ2-1	TGTGCCAGCAGCCCGGGACACCTCAATGAGCAGTTCTTC	CASSPGHLNEQFF
few	TRBD2	TRBV4-1	TRBJ2-7	TGCGCCAGCAGCCAAAGACGGGGGGAAGAGCAGTACTTC	CASSQRRGEEQYF
NA	TRBD2	TRBV27	TRBJ2-1	TGTGCCAGCAGTGGGGGCGGGAGGGCCGGTAATGAGCAGTTCTTC	CASSGGGRAGNEQFF
NA	TRBD1	TRBV28	TRBJ2-7	TGTGCCAGCAGTTTAAGCCGGGACAGACGGTTCGAGCAGTACTTC	CASSLSRDRRFEQYF
NA	TRBD1	TRBV5-1	TRBJ1-4	TGCGCCAGCAGTAGGACAGGGGTAGGGGAAAAACTGTTTTTT	CASSRTGVGEKLFF
NA	NA	TRBV18	TRBJ2-5	TGTGCCAGCTCACCACTAGCCCAAGAGACCCAGTACTTC	CASSPLAQETQYF
once	TRBD1	TRBV30	TRBJ1-4	TGTGCCTGGAGTTCAGGGGGCAGTGGTGAAAAACTGTTTTTT	CAWSSGGSGEKLFF
few	NA	TRBV7-9	TRBJ1-2	TGTGCCAGCAGCTTAGCCCCCAGTTATGGCTACACCTTC	CASSLAPSYGYTF
NA	NA	TRBV10-3	TRBJ2-3	TGTGCCAGCGTGGGGGACACAGATACGCAGTATTTT	CASVGDTDTQYF
few	NA	TRBV21-1	TRBJ1-2	TGTGCCAGCAGCAAAGGGGGACAGGAGGAATTCTATGGCTACACCTTC	CASSKGGQEEFYGYTF
few	TRBD2	TRBV5-1	TRBJ2-7	TGCGCCAGCAGCTCCGCCGGGACTAGCGTCTACGAGCAGTACTTC	CASSSAGTSVYEQYF
NA	NA	TRBV19	TRBJ1-5	TGTGCCAGTAGGGACTCCCCGGGTCAGCCCCAGCATTTT	CASRDSPGQPQHF
NA	NA	TRBV2	TRBJ1-5	TGTGCCAGCACAGAATTTAGCAATCAGCCCCAGCATTTT	CASTEFSNQPQHF
NA	NA	TRBV27	TRBJ1-2	TGTGCCAGCAGTTTCAGGGAAGGAGCTTATGGCTACACCTTC	CASSFREGAYGYTF
NA	NA	TRBV6-5	TRBJ2-2	TGTGCCAGCAAAAACCCCCAGAACACCGGGGAGCTGTTTTTT	CASKNPQNTGELFF
NA	NA	TRBV21-1	TRBJ1-1	TGTGCCAGCACCCGGGACGCGAACACTGAAGCTTTCTTT	CASTRDANTEAFF
NA	NA	TRBV7-9	TRBJ1-1	TGTGCCAGCATCTGGGACCTGGACAGTGAAGCTTTCTTT	CASIWDLDSEAFF
NA	NA	TRBV9	TRBJ1-5	TGTGCCAGCAGCGTAGGGACGGAGAATCAGCCCCAGCATTTT	CASSVGTENQPQHF
NA	NA	TRBV6-5	TRBJ1-6	TGTGCCAGCAGTTACGACGGCGGTTATAATTCACCCCTCCACTTT	CASSYDGGYNSPLHF
NA	TRBD1	TRBV2	TRBJ2-6	TGTGCCAGCAACCTACAGGGGGCAGTCTCTGGGGCCAACGTCCTGACTTTC	CASNLQGAVSGANVLTF
NA	NA	TRBV21-1	TRBJ1-6	TGTGCCAGCAGCAAAGGGGACAGAGGGGGTTTAATTTCACCCCTCCACTTT	CASSKGDRGGLISPLHF
NA	NA	TRBV29-1	TRBJ2-3	TGCAGCGTTGAAGAGCGAAGCGCAGATACGCAGTATTTT	CSVEERSADTQYF
NA	TRBD1	TRBV29-1	TRBJ2-7	TGCAGCGCTGTTGGGCTCGGACAGGACTACGAGCAGTACTTC	CSAVGLGQDYEQYF
NA	NA	TRBV10-1	TRBJ1-1	TGCGCCAGCAGTGAGCGGGGCCGGGACACTGAAGCTTTCTTT	CASSERGRDTEAFF
NA	TRBD1	TRBV4-3	TRBJ1-1	TGCGCCAGCAGCCAACTTCGACAGGGGTCCGGGGCTTTCTTT	CASSQLRQGSGAFF
NA	TRBD1	TRBV28	TRBJ1-1	TGTGCCAGCAGTTTATGGGCAGGGGGTATCGGCGGGACTGAAGCTTTCTTT	CASSLWAGGIGGTEAFF
NA	NA	TRBV18	TRBJ2-7	TGTGCCAGCTCACCAAAAGCCGGGACATACTCCTACGAGCAGTACTTC	CASSPKAGTYSYEQYF
NA	NA	TRBV11-2	TRBJ1-2	TGTGCCAGCAGATTACCGGGGCCCGGGAGCTACACCTTC	CASRLPGPGSYTF
NA	NA	TRBV7-3	TRBJ1-3	TGTGCCAGCAGCTCGAGAGGAGGGAGTGGAAACACCATATATTTT	CASSSRGGSGNTIYF
NA	NA	TRBV5-1	TRBJ2-7	TGCGCCAGCAGCCCGGGCGGGGCAGTCTCAACCTACGAGCAGTACTTC	CASSPGGAVSTYEQYF
NA	TRBD2	TRBV7-9	TRBJ2-3	TGTGCCAGCAGCCAGGGACTAGCGGGAGGGGCTACGCAGTATTTT	CASSQGLAGGATQYF
once	TRBD1	TRBV19	TRBJ2-2	TGTGCCAGTACCCCCGAGAACAGGGGCAACACCGGGGAGCTGTTTTTT	CASTPENRGNTGELFF
once	NA	TRBV29-1	TRBJ1-3	TGCAGCGTTGTCGGGCAGGCGGCCGGAAACACCATATATTTT	CSVVGQAAGNTIYF
few	NA	TRBV29-1	TRBJ2-2	TGCAGCGTTGAAGGTTTAGGAGAAAACACCGGGGAGCTGTTTTTT	CSVEGLGENTGELFF
NA	TRBD1	TRBV5-8	TRBJ2-5	TGTGCCAGCAGCCTGAGGGGACAGACTCAAGAGACCCAGTACTTC	CASSLRGQTQETQYF
NA	NA	TRBV5-6	TRBJ1-2	TGTGCCAGCAGCTTGACGGGTTTCGGGCCCTATGGCTACACCTTC	CASSLTGFGPYGYTF
once	NA	TRBV5-1	TRBJ2-5	TGCGCCAGCAGCCCCGGGGGCGGGAAAGAGACCCAGTACTTC	CASSPGGGKETQYF
NA	NA	TRBV18	TRBJ1-1	TGTGCCAGCTCACCGGACAGCACTTTAGCTGAAGCTTTCTTT	CASSPDSTLAEAFF